The 20 T cell receptor beta chains below were found in one sample sequenced in a study of vaccination effects on CD4 cells after COVID-19. The method was immunoSEQ multiplex PCR; TCRdb's version includes in-frame clones alone and lacks a portion of them. The profile shows 65,000 to 90,000 clones, under 80% of them singletons. Antigen-specific CD4+ T cells expanded by the ViraFEST assay with viral peptide pools were then sequenced. Investigators separated out CD4+ T cells once around 11 days of culture had passed. Vaccinated recipients, who were negative for nucleocapsid antibodies, had no history of SARS-CoV-2 infection. Their specific antigens are unknown. The sample in question was CD4+ T cells from PBMCs cultured with SARS-CoV-2 spike peptides, obtained before COVID-19 vaccination. Every receptor here comes from a human donor who received a COVID-19 vaccine.

This sequence joins TRBV18 and TRBJ1-1; D not certain. The germline gives CDR1 KGHSH, CDR2 LQKENI. With 3 bases removed from V and 3 bases from J, the gap between germline ends came to 17 bases. CDR3 length: 16 residues. CDR3 bases: TGTGCCAGCTCACCCCAATCGGCCCTCGAGGACACTGAAGCTTTCTTT. It codes for CASSPQSALEDTEAFF.

The chain links TRBV5-1 to TRBJ2-6; D gene uncertain. Per germline, CDR1 SGHRS and CDR2 YFSETQ. The CDR3 contains 15 residues. The V and J ends lost 4 bases and 4 bases respectively, with 12 bases between them. The DNA for the CDR3 is TGCGCCAGCAGCCCTCAGCTCCCCGGGGCCAACGTCCTGACTTTC. Translation: CASSPQLPGANVLTF.

This clone came up a few times. This chain uses TRBV7-6 with TRBJ1-1; D gene ambiguous. The CDR3 has 13 amino acids. Per germline, CDR1 SGHVS and CDR2 FNYEAQ. V dropped 8 bases and J dropped 1 base, with 11 bases sitting between them. DNA of the CDR3: TGTGCCAGCTCTAGAGTTCGGAACACTGAAGCTTTCTTT. Protein product: CASSRVRNTEAFF. Drawing the rest from reference TRBV7-6 and TRBJ1-1, the complete variable domain is GAGVSQSPRYKVTKRGQDVALRCDPISGHVSLYWYRQALGQGPEFLTYFNYEAQQDKSGLPNDRFSAERPEGSISTLTIQRTEQRDSAMYRCASSRVRNTEAFFGQGTRLTVV.

J is TRBJ2-5 and V is TRBV18, with D possibly being TRBD1 (7 bases). V was cut by 4 bases and J by 2 bases, with 14 bases left in between. The germline CDR1 and CDR2 sequences are KGHSH and LQKENI. The CDR3 has 15 amino acids. The DNA for the CDR3 is TGTGCCAGCTCACGGGGGCCAGGGGGGCAAGAGACCCAGTACTTC. This sequence encodes CASSRGPGGQETQYF.

V usage is TRBV7-2 and J usage is TRBJ2-5; 10 bases line up with TRBD2. The CDR3 loop spans 15 amino acids. V was clipped by 3 bases and J by 1 base; unmatched bases: 2. The germline CDR1 and CDR2 sequences are SGHTA and FQGNSA. This CDR3 is CASSFPSGGQETQYF. The CDR3 DNA reads TGTGCCAGCAGCTTTCCTAGCGGGGGCCAAGAGACCCAGTACTTC.

The chain employs TRBV24-1 and TRBJ2-1; D is perhaps TRBD1 (5 bases). The CDR3 consists of 14 residues. The V gene lost 4 bases and the J gene lost 1 base, with 7 bases spanning the gap. In germline, CDR1 is KGHDR, CDR2 SFDVKD. The CDR3 loop is CATSDPGSYNEQFF. In DNA, the CDR3 is TGTGCCACCAGTGACCCAGGGTCCTACAATGAGCAGTTCTTC.

This clone was observed a few times. The chain couples TRBV2 to TRBJ2-5, with TRBD1 identical over 8 bases. The length of the CDR3 is 14 residues. V shed 6 bases and J 4 bases; nucleotides not matched to a gene: 7. Per germline, CDR1 SNHLY and CDR2 FYNNEI. CDR3 region: CASRDRTGPETQYF. The CDR3 bases are TGTGCCAGCAGGGACCGGACAGGGCCAGAGACCCAGTACTTC. Looking up the rest from reference TRBV2 and TRBJ2-5 gives the full variable domain: EPEVTQTPSHQVTQMGQEVILRCVPISNHLYFYWYRQILGQKVEFLVSFYNNEISEKSEIFDDQFSVERPDGSNFTLKIRSTKLEDSAMYFCASRDRTGPETQYFGPGTRLLVL.

The chain links TRBV5-1 to TRBJ2-5, with 9 positions matching TRBD2. This CDR3 is 16 amino acids long. With V trimmed by 2 bases and J by 1 base, 6 bases remained unmatched. Germline lookup yields CDR1 SGHRS and CDR2 YFSETQ. The CDR3 DNA is TGCGCCAGCAGCTTTATAGGCGGGGGGGCCCAAGAGACCCAGTACTTC. Translation gives CASSFIGGGAQETQYF.

The J gene is TRBJ1-1, the V gene TRBV18; D may be TRBD1 (6 bases). The CDR3 loop spans 16 amino acids. Trimming took 3 bases from V and 2 from J, leaving 16 bases between them. Per germline, CDR1 KGHSH and CDR2 LQKENI. CDR3 nucleotide sequence: TGTGCCAGCTCACCTCCGGGGGACACCCTAAACACTGAAGCTTTCTTT. It specifies CASSPPGDTLNTEAFF.

The genes are TRBV14 and TRBJ1-1, with D perhaps TRBD1 (5 bases). The CDR3 runs 14 residues. Germline CDR1 is SGHDN and CDR2 is FVKESK. Trimming shortened V by 4 bases and J by 6 bases, and 15 bases separated the two germline ends. CDR3 DNA: TGTGCCAGCAGCCGATACCCCGAGGGGCCTGAAGCTTTCTTT. It is translated as CASSRYPEGPEAFF.

V gene TRBV28 combines with J gene TRBJ2-2; no reliable D call. The germline V gene has CDR1 MDHEN and CDR2 SYDVKM. The CDR3 is made up of 12 amino acids. V lost 5 bases and J lost 4, with 5 bases in between. The CDR3 sequence: CASSPFTGELFF. CDR3 nucleotide sequence: TGTGCCAGCAGTCCCTTCACCGGGGAGCTGTTTTTT.

CDR3 nucleotide sequence: TGTGCCACCATGCGAGGAGACCATGGCTACACCTTC. Translation gives CATMRGDHGYTF. The J gene is TRBJ1-2, the V gene TRBV5-5, with D unresolved. The CDR3 loop spans 12 amino acids. CDR1 is SGHKS, CDR2 YYEKEE, per germline (reference sequence). V lost 9 bases to trimming and J lost 6 bases, with 15 bases between them.

This chain connects TRBV18 to TRBJ1-6; TRBD1 matches 9 bases. This CDR3 spans 15 amino acids. V shed 2 bases, J shed 10 bases, and the junction held 6 bases outside the gene matches. Germline CDR1 and CDR2: KGHSH and LQKENI. The CDR3 DNA reads as TGTGCCAGCTCACCAGGACGGGACAGGGACTCACCCCTCCACTTT. Amino acid sequence: CASSPGRDRDSPLHF.

The chain recombines TRBV19 with TRBJ1-6, with a possible D match to TRBD1 (5 bases). V lost 0 bases to trimming and J lost 0 bases, with 12 bases between them. The CDR3 contains 18 residues. Germline values: CDR1 LNHDA, CDR2 SQIVND (reference sequence). DNA for the CDR3: TGTGCCAGTAGTATAGATCGGCGGGGCAGCTCCTATAATTCACCCCTCCACTTT. It translates to CASSIDRRGSSYNSPLHF.

The gene calls are TRBV5-5 and TRBJ2-5; D might be TRBD2 (6 bases). Germline lookup yields CDR1 SGHKS and CDR2 YYEKEE (reference sequence). Trimming shortened V by 3 bases and J by 1 base, and 10 bases separated the two germline ends. The length of the CDR3 is 14 residues. CDR3: CASSWGDVQETQYF. In DNA, the CDR3 is TGTGCCAGCAGCTGGGGGGACGTCCAAGAGACCCAGTACTTC.

This chain uses TRBV5-1 with TRBJ2-3; TRBD1 might be the D (6 bases). The V gene lost 4 bases and the J gene lost 0 bases, with 6 bases spanning the gap. The CDR3 contains 13 residues. Germline values: CDR1 SGHRS, CDR2 YFSETQ. CDR3 amino acids: CASSTGSTDTQYF. CDR3 nucleotides: TGCGCCAGCAGCACAGGGAGCACAGATACGCAGTATTTT.

The rearrangement links TRBV7-9 to TRBJ2-5; the D is unclear. Germline V gives CDR1 SEHNR, CDR2 FQNEAQ (reference sequence). Trimming removed 6 bases from V and 3 bases from J, with 11 bases in between. CDR3 length equals 13 residues. The CDR3 bases are TGTGCCAGCAGGTTTAATTTAAAAGAGACCCAGTACTTC. Encoded protein: CASRFNLKETQYF.

The chain joins TRBV5-1 to TRBJ2-2; TRBD2 aligns across 9 bases. V gave up 4 bases and J gave up 4 bases; unmatched junction bases: 2. Looked up from germline, CDR1 is SGHRS and CDR2 is YFSETQ. This CDR3 region has 14 residues. The CDR3 sequence: CASSVAGATGELFF. Here the CDR3 DNA reads TGCGCCAGCAGCGTAGCGGGGGCCACCGGGGAGCTGTTTTTT.

This clone was seen a single time. V usage is TRBV2 and J usage is TRBJ2-3, with a tentative D call TRBD2 (5 bases). V lost 2 bases and J lost 4, with 10 bases in between. CDR1 SNHLY and CDR2 FYNNEI come from the germline V gene. CDR3 length equals 14 residues. The CDR3 spells CASSEFGESDTQYF. The CDR3 DNA follows: TGTGCCAGCAGTGAATTCGGGGAATCAGATACGCAGTATTTT.

The chain combines TRBV7-2 with TRBJ1-4; TRBD1 matches 10 bases. In germline, CDR1 is SGHTA, CDR2 FQGNSA. The V segment lost 1 base and the J segment 7 bases; nucleotides outside the gene matches: 12. The CDR3 totals 18 residues. DNA for the CDR3: TGTGCCAGCAGCTTAGTTCAGGATTGGGACAGGGGACGTGAAAAACTGTTTTTT. Protein: CASSLVQDWDRGREKLFF.